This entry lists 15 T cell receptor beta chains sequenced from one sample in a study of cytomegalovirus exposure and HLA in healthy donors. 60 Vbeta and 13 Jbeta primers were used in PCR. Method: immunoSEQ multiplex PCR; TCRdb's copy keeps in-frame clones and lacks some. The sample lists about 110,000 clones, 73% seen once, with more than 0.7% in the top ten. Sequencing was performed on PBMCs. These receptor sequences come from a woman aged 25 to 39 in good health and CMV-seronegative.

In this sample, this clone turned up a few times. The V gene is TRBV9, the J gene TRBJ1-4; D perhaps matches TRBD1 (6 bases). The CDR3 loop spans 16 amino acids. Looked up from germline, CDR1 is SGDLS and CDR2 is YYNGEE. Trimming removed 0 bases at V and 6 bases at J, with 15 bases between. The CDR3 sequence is CASSVEFGTPDEKLFF. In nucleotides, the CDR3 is TGTGCCAGCAGCGTAGAATTTGGGACACCGGATGAAAAACTGTTTTTT.

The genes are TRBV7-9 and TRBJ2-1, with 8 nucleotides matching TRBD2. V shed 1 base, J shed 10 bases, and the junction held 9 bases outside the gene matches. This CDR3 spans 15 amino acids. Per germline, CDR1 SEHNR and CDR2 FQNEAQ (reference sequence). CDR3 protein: CASSLGGGLQGEQFF. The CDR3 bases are TGTGCCAGCAGCTTAGGCGGGGGGCTCCAAGGAGAGCAGTTCTTC.

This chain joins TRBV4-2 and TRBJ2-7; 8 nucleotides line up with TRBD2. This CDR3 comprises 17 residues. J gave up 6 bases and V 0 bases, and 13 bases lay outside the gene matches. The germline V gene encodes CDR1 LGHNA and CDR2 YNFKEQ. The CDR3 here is CASSQDRVGLARGEQYF. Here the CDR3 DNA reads TGTGCCAGCAGCCAAGATCGGGTCGGACTAGCCCGCGGCGAGCAGTACTTC.

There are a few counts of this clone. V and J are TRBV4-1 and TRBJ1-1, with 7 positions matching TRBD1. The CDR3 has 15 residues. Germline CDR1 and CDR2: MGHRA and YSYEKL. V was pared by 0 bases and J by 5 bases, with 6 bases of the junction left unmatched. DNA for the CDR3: TGCGCCAGCAGCCAAGACAGCCTCAGGGGGACTGAAGCTTTCTTT. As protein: CASSQDSLRGTEAFF.

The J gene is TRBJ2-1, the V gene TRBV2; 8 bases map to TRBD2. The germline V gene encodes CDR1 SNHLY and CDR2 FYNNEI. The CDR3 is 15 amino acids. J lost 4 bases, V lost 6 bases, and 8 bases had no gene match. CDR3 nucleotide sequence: TGTGCCAGCAGGAGGGGTTTAGCGGGATACAATGAGCAGTTCTTC. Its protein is CASRRGLAGYNEQFF.

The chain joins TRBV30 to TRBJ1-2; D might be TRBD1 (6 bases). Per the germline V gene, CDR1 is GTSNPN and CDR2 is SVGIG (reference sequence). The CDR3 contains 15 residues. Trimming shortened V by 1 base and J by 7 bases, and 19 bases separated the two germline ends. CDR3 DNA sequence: TGTGCCTGGAGTGCTCACAGGGCAAGAATCTCTGGCTACACCTTC. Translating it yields CAWSAHRARISGYTF.

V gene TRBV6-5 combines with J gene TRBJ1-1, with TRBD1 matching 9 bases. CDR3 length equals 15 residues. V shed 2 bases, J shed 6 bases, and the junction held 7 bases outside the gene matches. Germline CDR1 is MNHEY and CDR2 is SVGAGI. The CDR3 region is CASSYDDRGSAEAFF. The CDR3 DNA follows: TGTGCCAGCAGTTACGACGACAGGGGGTCGGCTGAAGCTTTCTTT.

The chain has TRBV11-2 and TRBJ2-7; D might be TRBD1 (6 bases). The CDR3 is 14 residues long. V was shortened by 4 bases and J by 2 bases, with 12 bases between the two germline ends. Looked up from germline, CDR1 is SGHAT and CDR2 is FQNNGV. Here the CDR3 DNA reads TGTGCCAGCAGCTACGCCAGACAGGCCTACGAGCAGTACTTC. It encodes CASSYARQAYEQYF.

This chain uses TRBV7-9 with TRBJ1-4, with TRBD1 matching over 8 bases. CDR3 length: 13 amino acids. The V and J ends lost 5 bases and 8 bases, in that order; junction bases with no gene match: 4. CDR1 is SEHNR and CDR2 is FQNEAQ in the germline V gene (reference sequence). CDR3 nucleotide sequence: TGTGCCAGCAGCCCCCGGGACAGGGAAAAACTGTTTTTT. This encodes CASSPRDREKLFF.

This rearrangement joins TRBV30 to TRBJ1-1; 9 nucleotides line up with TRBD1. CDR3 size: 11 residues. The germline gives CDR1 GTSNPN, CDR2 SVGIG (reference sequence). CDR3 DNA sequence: TGTGTCCGCACAGGGGGCGGTGAAGCTTTCTTT. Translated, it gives CVRTGGGEAFF.

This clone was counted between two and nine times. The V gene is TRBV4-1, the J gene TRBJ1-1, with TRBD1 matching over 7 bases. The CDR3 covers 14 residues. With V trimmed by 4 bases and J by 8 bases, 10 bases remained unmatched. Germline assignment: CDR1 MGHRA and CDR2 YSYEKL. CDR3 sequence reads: CASSRETGWGEAFF. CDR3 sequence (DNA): TGCGCCAGCAGCCGAGAGACAGGGTGGGGAGAAGCTTTCTTT.

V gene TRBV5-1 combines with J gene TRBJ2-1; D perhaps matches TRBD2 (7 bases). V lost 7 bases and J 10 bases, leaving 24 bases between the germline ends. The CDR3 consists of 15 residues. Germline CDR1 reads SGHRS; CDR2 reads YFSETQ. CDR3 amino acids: CASGLGGGKMFEQFF. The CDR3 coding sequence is TGCGCCAGCGGTCTAGGGGGAGGGAAAATGTTCGAGCAGTTCTTC.

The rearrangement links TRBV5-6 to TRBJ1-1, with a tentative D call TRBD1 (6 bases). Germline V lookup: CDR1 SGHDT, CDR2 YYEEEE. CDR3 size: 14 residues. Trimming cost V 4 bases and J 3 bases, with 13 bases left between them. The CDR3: CASSRTVGDTEAFF. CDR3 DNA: TGTGCCAGCAGCCGGACAGTAGGGGACACTGAAGCTTTCTTT. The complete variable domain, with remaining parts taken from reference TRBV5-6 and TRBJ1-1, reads DAGVTQSPTHLIKTRGQQVTLRCSPKSGHDTVSWYQQALGQGPQFIFQYYEEEERQRGNFPDRFSGHQFPNYSSELNVNALLLGDSALYLCASSRTVGDTEAFFGQGTRLTVV.

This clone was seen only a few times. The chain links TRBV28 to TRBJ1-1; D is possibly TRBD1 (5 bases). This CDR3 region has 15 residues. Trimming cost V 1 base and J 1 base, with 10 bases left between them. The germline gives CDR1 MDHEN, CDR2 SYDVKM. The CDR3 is CASSLLGGSNTEAFF. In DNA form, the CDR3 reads TGTGCCAGCAGTTTATTGGGGGGGTCGAACACTGAAGCTTTCTTT.

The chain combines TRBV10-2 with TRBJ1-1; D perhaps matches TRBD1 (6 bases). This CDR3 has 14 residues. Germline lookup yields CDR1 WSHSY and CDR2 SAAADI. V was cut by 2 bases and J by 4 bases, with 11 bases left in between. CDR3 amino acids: CASSEAAGATEAFF. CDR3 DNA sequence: TGCGCCAGCAGTGAGGCGGCAGGGGCCACTGAAGCTTTCTTT.